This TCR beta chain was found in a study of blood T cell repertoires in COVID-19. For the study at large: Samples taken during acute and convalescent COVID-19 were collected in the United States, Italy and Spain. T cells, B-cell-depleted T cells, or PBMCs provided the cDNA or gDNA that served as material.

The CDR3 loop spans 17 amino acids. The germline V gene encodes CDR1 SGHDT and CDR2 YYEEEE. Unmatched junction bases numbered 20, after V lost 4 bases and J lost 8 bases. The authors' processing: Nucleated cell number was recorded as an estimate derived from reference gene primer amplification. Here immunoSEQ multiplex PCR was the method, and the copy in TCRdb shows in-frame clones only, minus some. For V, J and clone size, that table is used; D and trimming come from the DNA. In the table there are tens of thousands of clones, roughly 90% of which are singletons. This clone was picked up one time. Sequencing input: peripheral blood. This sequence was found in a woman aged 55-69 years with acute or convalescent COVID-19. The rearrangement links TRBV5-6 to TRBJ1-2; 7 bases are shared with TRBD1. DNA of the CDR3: TGTGCCAGCAGCGACTGGACAGGTTTCACCGAACTTGGAGGCTACACCTTC. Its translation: CASSDWTGFTELGGYTF. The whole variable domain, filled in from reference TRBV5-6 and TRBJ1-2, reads DAGVTQSPTHLIKTRGQQVTLRCSPKSGHDTVSWYQQALGQGPQFIFQYYEEEERQRGNFPDRFSGHQFPNYSSELNVNALLLGDSALYLCASSDWTGFTELGGYTFGSGTRLTVV.